These T cell receptor beta chains were read from a single sample in a study of vaccination and CD4 T cells after COVID-19. TCRdb re-derived calls from the PCR reads in MiXCR, one entry per CDR3 protein. The table records more than 15,000 distinct CDR3 sequences, more than 45% of them present only once. Their antigen targets remain unknown. Sequenced material: CD4+ T cells from blood, cultured in vitro, taken about 7 months after SARS-CoV-2 vaccination. These receptors were obtained from a human donor who had recovered from COVID-19. Both conserved end residues are part of each CDR3. The D gene is left open where the match is weak. A clone size is listed for some rows: how often the clone was seen (once, few, many), or a class if it is expanded.

d_gene | j_gene | v_gene | abundance | CDR3nt | CDR3aa
TRBD2 | TRBJ2-3 | TRBV7-2 | - | TGTGCCAGCAGCGTGACTAGCACAAGAGAGGATTCAGATACGCAGTATTTT | CASSVTSTREDSDTQYF
- | TRBJ1-1 | TRBV6-1 | - | TGTGCCAGCAGTACGTCACTGGGAACTGAAGCTTTCTTT | CASSTSLGTEAFF
TRBD2 | TRBJ2-3 | TRBV7-9 | - | TGTGCCAGCAGACCCGGGGGGACAGATACGCAGTATTTT | CASRPGGTDTQYF
TRBD1 | TRBJ1-6 | TRBV20-1 | - | TGCAGTGCTAGATCAGGACAGGGAAGTGGTTCACCCCTCCACTTT | CSARSGQGSGSPLHF
- | TRBJ1-6 | TRBV2 | - | TGTGCCAGCAGTGACGGGGCGGGTCAGCCGGATTCACCCCTCCACTTT | CASSDGAGQPDSPLHF
- | TRBJ2-5 | TRBV7-2 | medium-sized | TGTGCCAGCAGCTTAGTAGCAGCTCAAGAGACCCAGTACTTC | CASSLVAAQETQYF
TRBD2 | TRBJ2-3 | TRBV20-1 | few | TGCAGTGCTAGGGCTAGCGGGAGGGATACGCAGTATTTT | CSARASGRDTQYF
- | TRBJ1-6 | TRBV6-1 | - | TGTGCCAGTACAGGGACGTGGGTCGGTAATTCACCCCTCCACTTT | CASTGTWVGNSPLHF
- | TRBJ2-1 | TRBV7-3 | - | TGTGCCAGCAGCTTCGTCCGGGGTATGCAGTTCTTC | CASSFVRGMQFF
- | TRBJ2-6 | TRBV7-8 | - | TGTGCCAGCAGCTTAACGGCCAACGTCCTGACTTTC | CASSLTANVLTF
TRBD2 | TRBJ2-5 | TRBV20-1 | few | TGCAGTGCTAGCCCACTAGCGGGGGAAGAGACCCAGTACTTC | CSASPLAGEETQYF
TRBD1 | TRBJ2-3 | TRBV10-3 | few | TGTGCCATCAGTGCTCTCGGGACAGTGGGCACAGATACGCAGTATTTT | CAISALGTVGTDTQYF
- | TRBJ2-1 | TRBV20-1 | few | TGCAGTGCTAGAGATTGGGAGGCTGGCCGCCCACGCAATGAGCAGTTCTTC | CSARDWEAGRPRNEQFF
- | TRBJ1-2 | TRBV7-8 | few | TGTGCCAGCAGCTTACGCATTCGGGGGGCGAACTATGGCTACACCTTC | CASSLRIRGANYGYTF
- | TRBJ2-5 | TRBV7-9 | - | TGTGCCAGCAGCTCCTTTGACGAGACCCAGTACTTC | CASSSFDETQYF
- | TRBJ1-1 | TRBV20-1 | few | TGCAGTGCTAGAGACGGCCGTCAGACTGAAGCTTTCTTT | CSARDGRQTEAFF
- | TRBJ1-6 | TRBV20-1 | few | TGCAGTGCTAGAGGGAGCAGGGCTTCACCCCTCCACTTT | CSARGSRASPLHF
TRBD2 | TRBJ2-5 | TRBV4-1 | few | TGCGCCAGCAGCCGGCTAGCGGGGGGTATAGAGACCCAGTACTTC | CASSRLAGGIETQYF
- | TRBJ1-2 | TRBV6-1 | - | TGTGCCAGCAGGATTGGAGCCGGCTATGGCTACACCTTC | CASRIGAGYGYTF
TRBD1 | TRBJ1-1 | TRBV6-1 | - | TGTGCCAGCAGTGACGGACAGGGCCAGCGGGGTGAAGCTTTCTTT | CASSDGQGQRGEAFF
- | TRBJ2-5 | TRBV19 | few | TGTGCCAGTAGTAGTACGGAAGGCCAAGAGACCCAGTACTTC | CASSSTEGQETQYF
- | TRBJ2-5 | TRBV7-2 | - | TGTGCCAGCAGCCACGGCGGGACACAAGAGACCCAGTACTTC | CASSHGGTQETQYF
- | TRBJ2-2 | TRBV7-8 | - | TGTGCCAGCAGCTTGAGGGCCCCCGCGAACACCGGGGAGCTGTTTTTT | CASSLRAPANTGELFF
- | TRBJ1-5 | TRBV19 | - | TGTGCCAGTAGTATTCAGGCCCCTCAGAGTCAGCCCCAGCATTTT | CASSIQAPQSQPQHF
TRBD1 | TRBJ1-2 | TRBV25-1 | - | TGTGCCAGCAGTGTGGGACAGGGGGCCTATGGCTACACCTTC | CASSVGQGAYGYTF
TRBD1 | TRBJ1-2 | TRBV5-4 | - | TGTGCCAGCAGCTCAGCGGGACAGGGGACAGAGGGACCCTATGGCTACACCTTC | CASSSAGQGTEGPYGYTF
TRBD2 | TRBJ2-7 | TRBV7-2 | - | TGTGCCAGCAACTTAGCGGGAGGACTCTACGAGCAGTACTTC | CASNLAGGLYEQYF
- | TRBJ2-6 | TRBV7-2 | - | TGTGCCAGCAGCTTTAGCCCCGCCAGGGGATCCTCTGGGGCCAACGTCCTGACTTTC | CASSFSPARGSSGANVLTF
TRBD1 | TRBJ1-5 | TRBV20-1 | - | TGCAGTGCAAGAACAGGGGAATATAGCAATCAGCCCCAGCATTTT | CSARTGEYSNQPQHF
TRBD1 | TRBJ1-2 | TRBV7-2 | few | TGTGCCAGCAGCTTATTTCGTAGGGGGCAAAGTTATGGCTACACCTTC | CASSLFRRGQSYGYTF
- | TRBJ2-5 | TRBV9 | few | TGTGCCAGCAGCGTATTTTCTAGCGCCATACCCCGGGGGACCCAGTACTTC | CASSVFSSAIPRGTQYF
TRBD2 | TRBJ2-5 | TRBV5-4 | - | TGTGCCAGCAGCTTGGTGGGCGGGAGGGCCCAAGAGACCCAGTACTTC | CASSLVGGRAQETQYF
- | TRBJ2-5 | TRBV6-2/TRBV6-3 | - | TGTGCCAGCAGTTATGATTCTGGGGGTAATCAAGAGACCCAGTACTTC | CASSYDSGGNQETQYF
TRBD2 | TRBJ2-5 | TRBV6-2/TRBV6-3 | - | TGTGCCGGCAACAGACTAGCGCGGTCCCGCCGTCAAGAGACCCAGTACTTC | CAGNRLARSRRQETQYF
- | TRBJ2-1 | TRBV20-1 | few | TGCAGTGCTAGAGATCGTCGAGGGGACAATGACAATGAGCAGTTCTTC | CSARDRRGDNDNEQFF
- | TRBJ1-1 | TRBV7-3 | - | TGTGCCAGCAGCCCAAATGGGCAGGGAATCACTGAAGCTTTCTTT | CASSPNGQGITEAFF
TRBD2 | TRBJ2-7 | TRBV11-3 | - | TGTGCCAGCAGCTTAGGGTCTTTGGGACTAAGCTCCTACGAGCAGTACTTC | CASSLGSLGLSSYEQYF
- | TRBJ2-1 | TRBV7-2 | - | TGTGCCAGCAGCTATCCGGACTACTCCTACAATGAGCAGTTCTTC | CASSYPDYSYNEQFF
TRBD2 | TRBJ2-1 | TRBV7-2 | - | TGTGCCAGCAGCCGCGCGCGGGAGTACAATGAGCAGTTCTTC | CASSRAREYNEQFF
TRBD1 | TRBJ1-3 | TRBV19 | - | TGTGCCAGTAGTGAACAGGGGCTCTCTGGAAACACCATATATTTT | CASSEQGLSGNTIYF
- | TRBJ2-5 | TRBV18 | - | TGTGCCAGCTCACCAGGTAGCGGACAAGAGACCCAGTACTTC | CASSPGSGQETQYF
- | TRBJ2-7 | TRBV6-5 | - | TGTGCCAGCAGTTACTCGCACCCACGAGACGAGCAGTACTTC | CASSYSHPRDEQYF
- | TRBJ2-3 | TRBV10-3 | few | TGTGCCATCAGTGTGGGGGGGCCGGACACAGATACGCAGTATTTT | CAISVGGPDTDTQYF
TRBD2 | TRBJ2-5 | TRBV7-2 | - | TGTGCCAGCAGCATCACTAGCGGACCCTACCAAGAGACCCAGTACTTC | CASSITSGPYQETQYF
TRBD1 | TRBJ2-5 | TRBV20-1 | few | TGCAGTGCTCCACAGGGGTCTACTCCCCGGGAGACCCAGTACTTC | CSAPQGSTPRETQYF